This T cell receptor (beta chain) was observed in a study of blood T cell repertoires in COVID-19. Study in general: PBMCs, B-cell-depleted T cells, or T cells provided the cDNA or gDNA that made up the material.

Germline loops: CDR1 SGHNT, CDR2 YYREEE (reference sequence). Trimming took off 4 bases at V and 1 base at J, with 17 bases between the two ends. There are 16 residues in the CDR3. In the study's own analysis: From reference gene primer amplification, estimates of nucleated cell counts were derived. The assay was immunoSEQ multiplex PCR, and TCRdb's table has in-frame clones only and misses some. From that table come the V and J calls and clone size; the DNA was used to work out D and trimming. Here the sample spans around 260,000 clones, approximately 90% being singletons. A Seattle source enrolled patients during active infection and followed them longitudinally.

The sample comprised peripheral blood. The sequence was collected from a woman aged 25 to 39 with COVID-19, enrolled during active disease. This chain connects TRBV5-4 to TRBJ1-1, with a tentative D call TRBD1 (6 bases). The CDR3 DNA reads as TGTGCCAGCAGCCAGCAATATAGGACAGCGAACACTGAAGCTTTCTTT. Residues: CASSQQYRTANTEAFF.